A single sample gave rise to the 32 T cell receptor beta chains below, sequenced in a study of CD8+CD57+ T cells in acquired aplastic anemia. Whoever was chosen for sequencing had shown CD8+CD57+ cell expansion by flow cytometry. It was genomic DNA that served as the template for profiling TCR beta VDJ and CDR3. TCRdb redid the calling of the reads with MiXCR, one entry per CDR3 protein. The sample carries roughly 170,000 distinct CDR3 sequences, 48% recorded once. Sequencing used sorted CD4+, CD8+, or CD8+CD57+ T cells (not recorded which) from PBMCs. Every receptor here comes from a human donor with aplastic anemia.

The chain's CDR3 is CSASELSGGYGYTF. The CDR3 region has the DNA TGCAGTGCTAGCGAACTTTCCGGAGGGTATGGCTACACCTTC. The V gene is TRBV20-1, the J gene TRBJ1-2; unclear D gene. The V and J ends lost 3 bases and 5 bases respectively, with 16 bases between them. The CDR3 has 14 residues. CDR1 and CDR2 from the germline V gene are DFQATT and SNEGSKA (reference sequence).

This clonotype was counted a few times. CDR3 in amino acids: CASERVDTQYF. The CDR3 region has the DNA TGTGCCAGCGAAAGGGTGGATACGCAGTATTTT. This chain connects TRBV7-3 to TRBJ2-3, with D unclear. Trimming cost V 8 bases and J 6 bases, with 9 bases left between them. The length of the CDR3 is 11 residues. In germline, CDR1 is SGHTA, CDR2 FQGTGA.

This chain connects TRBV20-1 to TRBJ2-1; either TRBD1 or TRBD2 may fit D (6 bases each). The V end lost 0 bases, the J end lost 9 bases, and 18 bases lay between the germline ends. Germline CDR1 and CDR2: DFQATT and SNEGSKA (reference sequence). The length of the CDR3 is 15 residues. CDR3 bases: TGCAGTGCTAGAGAATGGCGGGGAACAGGGAGTGAGCAGTTCTTC. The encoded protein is CSAREWRGTGSEQFF.

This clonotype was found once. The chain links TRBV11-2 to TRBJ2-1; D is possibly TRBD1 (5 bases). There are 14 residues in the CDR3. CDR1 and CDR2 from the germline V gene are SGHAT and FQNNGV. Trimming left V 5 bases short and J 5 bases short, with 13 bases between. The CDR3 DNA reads TGTGCCAGCAGCACGTTACAGGCTGACAATGAGCAGTTCTTC. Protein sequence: CASSTLQADNEQFF.

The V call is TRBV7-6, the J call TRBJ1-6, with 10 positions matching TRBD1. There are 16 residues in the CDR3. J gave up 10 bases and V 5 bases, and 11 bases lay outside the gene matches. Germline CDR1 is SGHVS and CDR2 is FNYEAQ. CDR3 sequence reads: CASSLLTGTGASPLHF. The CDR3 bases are TGTGCCAGCAGCCTACTGACAGGGACAGGGGCCTCACCCCTCCACTTT. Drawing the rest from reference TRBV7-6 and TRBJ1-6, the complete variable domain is GAGVSQSPRYKVTKRGQDVALRCDPISGHVSLYWYRQALGQGPEFLTYFNYEAQQDKSGLPNDRFSAERPEGSISTLTIQRTEQRDSAMYRCASSLLTGTGASPLHFGNGTRLTVT.

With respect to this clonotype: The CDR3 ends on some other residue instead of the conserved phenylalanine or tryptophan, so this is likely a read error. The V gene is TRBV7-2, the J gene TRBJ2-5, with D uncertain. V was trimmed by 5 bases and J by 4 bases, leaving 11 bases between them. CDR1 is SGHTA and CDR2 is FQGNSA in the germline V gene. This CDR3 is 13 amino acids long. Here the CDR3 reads CASSLDKGETQYL. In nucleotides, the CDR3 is TGTGCCAGCAGCCTCGACAAAGGAGAGACCCAGTACCTC.

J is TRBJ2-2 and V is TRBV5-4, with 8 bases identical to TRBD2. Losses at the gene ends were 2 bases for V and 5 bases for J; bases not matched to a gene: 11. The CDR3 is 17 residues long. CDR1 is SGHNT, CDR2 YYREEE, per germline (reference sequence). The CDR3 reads CASSFTSGGVRTGELFF. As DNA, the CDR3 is TGTGCCAGCAGCTTTACAAGCGGGGGCGTACGGACCGGGGAGCTGTTTTTT. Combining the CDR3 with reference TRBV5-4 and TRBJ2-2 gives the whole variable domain ETGVTQSPTHLIKTRGQQVTLRCSSQSGHNTVSWYQQALGQGPQFIFQYYREEENGRGNFPPRFSGLQFPNYSSELNVNALELDDSALYLCASSFTSGGVRTGELFFGEGSRLTVL.

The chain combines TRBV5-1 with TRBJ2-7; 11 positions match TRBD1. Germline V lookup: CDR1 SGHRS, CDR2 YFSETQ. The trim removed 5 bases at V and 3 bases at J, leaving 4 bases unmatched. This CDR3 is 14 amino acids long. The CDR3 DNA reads TGCGCCAGCAGGACCGGGACAGGGGGCTACGAGCAGTACTTC. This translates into CASRTGTGGYEQYF.

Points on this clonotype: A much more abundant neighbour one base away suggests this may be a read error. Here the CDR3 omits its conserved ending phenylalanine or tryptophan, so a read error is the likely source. CDR3 in DNA: TGCGCCAGCAGCCAAGAAAACACAGGGGGCTATAATTCACCCCTCCACCTT. This translates into CASSQENTGGYNSPLHL. V and J are TRBV4-1 and TRBJ1-6; 8 bases map to TRBD1. V shed 0 bases and J 3 bases; nucleotides not matched to a gene: 4. Germline V gene sequence: CDR1 MGHRA, CDR2 YSYEKL. The length of the CDR3 is 17 residues.

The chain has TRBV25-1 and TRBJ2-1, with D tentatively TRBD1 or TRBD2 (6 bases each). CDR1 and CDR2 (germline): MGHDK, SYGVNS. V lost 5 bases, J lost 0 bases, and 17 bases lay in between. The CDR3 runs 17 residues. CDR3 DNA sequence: TGTGCCAGCAGTTTATCGGGGGCCCTGAGCTCCTACAATGAGCAGTTCTTC. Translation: CASSLSGALSSYNEQFF.

The CDR3 reads CATSSRPGTAYEAFF. The CDR3 bases are TGTGCCACCAGCAGCAGACCCGGGACAGCTTATGAAGCTTTCTTT. The V call is TRBV15, the J call TRBJ1-1; 7 nucleotides agree with TRBD1. The junction had 11 bases not matched to a gene; V was cut back by 3 bases and J by 7 bases. The germline gives CDR1 LNHNV, CDR2 YYDKDF (reference sequence). The CDR3 length is 15 residues.

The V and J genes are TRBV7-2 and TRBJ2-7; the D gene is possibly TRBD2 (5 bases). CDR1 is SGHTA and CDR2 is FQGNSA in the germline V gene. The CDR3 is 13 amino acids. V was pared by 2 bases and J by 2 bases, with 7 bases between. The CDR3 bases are TGTGCCAGCAGCTTAAACGGGGCCTACGAGCAGTACTTC. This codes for CASSLNGAYEQYF.

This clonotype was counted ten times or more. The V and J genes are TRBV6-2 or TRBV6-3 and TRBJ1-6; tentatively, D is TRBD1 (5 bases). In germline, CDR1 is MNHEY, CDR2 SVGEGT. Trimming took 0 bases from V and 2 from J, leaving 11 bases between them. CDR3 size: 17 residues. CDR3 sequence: CASSYSFDSPYNSPLHF. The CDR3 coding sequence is TGTGCCAGCAGTTACTCTTTTGACAGTCCCTATAATTCACCCCTCCACTTT.

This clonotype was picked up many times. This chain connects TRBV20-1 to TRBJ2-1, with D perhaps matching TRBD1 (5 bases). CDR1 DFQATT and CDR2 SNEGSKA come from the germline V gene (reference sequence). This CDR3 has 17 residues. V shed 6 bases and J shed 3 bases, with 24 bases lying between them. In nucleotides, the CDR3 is TGCAGTGCCGAGGTTAAATTGGGCCAGGGCCACTACAATGAGCAGTTCTTC. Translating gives CSAEVKLGQGHYNEQFF.

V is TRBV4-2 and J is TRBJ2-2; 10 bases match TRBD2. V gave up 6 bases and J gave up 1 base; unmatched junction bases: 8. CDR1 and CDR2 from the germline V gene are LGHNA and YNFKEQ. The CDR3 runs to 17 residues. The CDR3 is CASSSLLAGQNTGELFF. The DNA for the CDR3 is TGTGCCAGCAGTTCGCTACTAGCGGGACAGAACACCGGGGAGCTGTTTTTT.

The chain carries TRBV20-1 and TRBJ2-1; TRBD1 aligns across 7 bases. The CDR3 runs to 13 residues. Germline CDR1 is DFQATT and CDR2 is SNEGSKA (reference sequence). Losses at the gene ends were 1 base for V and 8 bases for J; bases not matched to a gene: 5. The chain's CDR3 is CSARATGTDEQFF. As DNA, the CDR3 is TGCAGTGCTAGAGCGACAGGGACCGATGAGCAGTTCTTC.

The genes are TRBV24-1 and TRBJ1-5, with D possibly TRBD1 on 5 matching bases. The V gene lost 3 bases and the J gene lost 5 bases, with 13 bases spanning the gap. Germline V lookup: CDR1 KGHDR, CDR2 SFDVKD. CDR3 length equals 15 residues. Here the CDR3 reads CATSDRHGGDQPQHF. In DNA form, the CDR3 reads TGTGCCACCAGTGATCGCCACGGGGGGGATCAGCCCCAGCATTTT.

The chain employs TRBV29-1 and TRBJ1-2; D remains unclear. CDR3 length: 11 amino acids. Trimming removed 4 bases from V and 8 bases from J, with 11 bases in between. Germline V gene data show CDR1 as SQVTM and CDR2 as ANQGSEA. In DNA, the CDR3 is TGCAGCGTTGCCCGGGAGGGAGGCTACACCTTC. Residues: CSVAREGGYTF. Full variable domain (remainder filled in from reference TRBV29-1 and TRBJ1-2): SAVISQKPSRDICQRGTSLTIQCQVDSQVTMMFWYRQQPGQSLTLIATANQGSEATYESGFVIDKFPISRPNLTFSTLTVSNMSPEDSSIYLCSVAREGGYTFGSGTRLTVV.

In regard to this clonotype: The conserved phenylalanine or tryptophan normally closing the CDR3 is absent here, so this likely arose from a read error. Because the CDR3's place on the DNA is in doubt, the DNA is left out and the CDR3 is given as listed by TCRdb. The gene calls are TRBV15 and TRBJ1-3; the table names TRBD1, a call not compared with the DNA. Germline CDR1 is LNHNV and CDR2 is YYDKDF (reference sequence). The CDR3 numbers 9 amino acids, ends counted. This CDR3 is CATSRDRGA.

The CDR3 loop is CASSFTGDRRDTQHF. Here the CDR3 DNA reads TGTGCCAGCAGCTTTACGGGGGATAGGAGGGACACCCAGCATTTT. J is TRBJ1-5 and V is TRBV7-6, with TRBD1 as a possible D gene (6 bases). Between the trimmed V and J ends, which lost 3 bases and 11 bases, there was a span of 20 bases. The CDR3 extends over 15 amino acids. Germline assignment: CDR1 SGHVS and CDR2 FNYEAQ.

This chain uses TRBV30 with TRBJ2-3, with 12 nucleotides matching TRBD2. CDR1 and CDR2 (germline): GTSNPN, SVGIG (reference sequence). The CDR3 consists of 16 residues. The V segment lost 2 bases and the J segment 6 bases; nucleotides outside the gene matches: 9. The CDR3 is CAWSLGLAGTRDTQYF. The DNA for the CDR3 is TGTGCCTGGAGTCTTGGACTAGCGGGGACGAGGGATACGCAGTATTTT.

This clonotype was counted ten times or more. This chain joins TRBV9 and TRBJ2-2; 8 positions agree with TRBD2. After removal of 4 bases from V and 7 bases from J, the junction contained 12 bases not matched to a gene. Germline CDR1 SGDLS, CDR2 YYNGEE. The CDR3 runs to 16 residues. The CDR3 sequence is CASSLRAGGAGGELFF. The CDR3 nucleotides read TGTGCCAGCAGCCTAAGGGCGGGGGGCGCCGGCGGGGAGCTGTTTTTT.

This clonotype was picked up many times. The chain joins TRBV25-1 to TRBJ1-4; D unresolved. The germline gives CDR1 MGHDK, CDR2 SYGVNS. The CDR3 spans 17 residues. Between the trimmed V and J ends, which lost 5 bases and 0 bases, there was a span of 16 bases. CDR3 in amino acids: CASSTDLNGATNEKLFF. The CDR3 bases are TGTGCCAGCAGTACGGACTTGAACGGGGCAACTAATGAAAAACTGTTTTTT.

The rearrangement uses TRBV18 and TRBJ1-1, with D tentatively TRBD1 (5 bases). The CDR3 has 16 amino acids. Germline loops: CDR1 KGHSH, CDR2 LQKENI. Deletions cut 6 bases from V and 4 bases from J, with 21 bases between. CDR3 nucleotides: TGTGCCAGCTCGGCCCTGGGGGGGGGTCGGTCCACTGAAGCTTTCTTT. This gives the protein CASSALGGGRSTEAFF.

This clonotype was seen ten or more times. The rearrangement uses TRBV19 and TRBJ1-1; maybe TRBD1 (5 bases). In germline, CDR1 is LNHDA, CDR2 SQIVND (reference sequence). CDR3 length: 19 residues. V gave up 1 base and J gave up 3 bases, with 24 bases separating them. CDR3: CASSIGDWTGERMYTEAFF. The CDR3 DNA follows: TGTGCCAGTAGTATAGGGGACTGGACTGGGGAAAGGATGTACACTGAAGCTTTCTTT.

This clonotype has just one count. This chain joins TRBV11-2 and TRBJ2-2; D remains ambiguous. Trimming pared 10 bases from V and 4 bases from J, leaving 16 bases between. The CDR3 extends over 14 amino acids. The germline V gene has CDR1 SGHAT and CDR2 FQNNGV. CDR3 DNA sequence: TGTGCCACCTATGAGTACGTCGGCACCGGGGAGCTGTTTTTT. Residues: CATYEYVGTGELFF.

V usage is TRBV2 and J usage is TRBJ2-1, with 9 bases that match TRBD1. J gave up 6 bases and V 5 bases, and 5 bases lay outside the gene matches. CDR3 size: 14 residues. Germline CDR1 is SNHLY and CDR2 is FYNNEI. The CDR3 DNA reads TGTGCCAGCAGTACGTCACAGGGGGCCAATGAGCAGTTCTTC. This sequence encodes CASSTSQGANEQFF.

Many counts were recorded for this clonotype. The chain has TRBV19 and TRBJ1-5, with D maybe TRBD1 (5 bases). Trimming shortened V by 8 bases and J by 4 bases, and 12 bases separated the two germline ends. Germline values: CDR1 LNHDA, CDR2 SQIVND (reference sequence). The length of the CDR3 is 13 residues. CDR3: CASSTGHNQPQHF. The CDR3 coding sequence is TGTGCCAGTTCCACAGGACATAATCAGCCCCAGCATTTT.

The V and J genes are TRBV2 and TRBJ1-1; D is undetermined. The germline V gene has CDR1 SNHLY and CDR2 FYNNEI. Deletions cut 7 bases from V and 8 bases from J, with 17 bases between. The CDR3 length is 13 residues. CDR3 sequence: CASTIFQESEAFF. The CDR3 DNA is TGTGCCAGCACCATATTCCAGGAGTCAGAAGCTTTCTTT.

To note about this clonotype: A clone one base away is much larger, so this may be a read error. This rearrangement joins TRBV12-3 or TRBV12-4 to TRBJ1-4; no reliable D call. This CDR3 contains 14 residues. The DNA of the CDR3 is TGTGCCAGCAGTTACCGCTTACTTAATGAAAGACTGTTTTTT. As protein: CASSYRLLNERLFF.

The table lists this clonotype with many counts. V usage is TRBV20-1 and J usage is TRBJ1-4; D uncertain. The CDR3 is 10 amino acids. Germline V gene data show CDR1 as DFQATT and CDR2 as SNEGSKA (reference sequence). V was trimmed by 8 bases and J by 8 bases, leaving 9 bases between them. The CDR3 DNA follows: TGCAGTTCCCTGGGAGAAAAACTGTTTTTT. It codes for CSSLGEKLFF.

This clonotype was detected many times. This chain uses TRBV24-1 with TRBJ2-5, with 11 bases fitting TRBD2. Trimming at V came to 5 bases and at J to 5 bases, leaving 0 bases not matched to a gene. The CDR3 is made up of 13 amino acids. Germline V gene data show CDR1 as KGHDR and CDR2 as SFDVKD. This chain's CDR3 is CATSASGRETQYF. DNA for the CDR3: TGTGCCACCAGTGCTAGCGGGAGGGAGACCCAGTACTTC.